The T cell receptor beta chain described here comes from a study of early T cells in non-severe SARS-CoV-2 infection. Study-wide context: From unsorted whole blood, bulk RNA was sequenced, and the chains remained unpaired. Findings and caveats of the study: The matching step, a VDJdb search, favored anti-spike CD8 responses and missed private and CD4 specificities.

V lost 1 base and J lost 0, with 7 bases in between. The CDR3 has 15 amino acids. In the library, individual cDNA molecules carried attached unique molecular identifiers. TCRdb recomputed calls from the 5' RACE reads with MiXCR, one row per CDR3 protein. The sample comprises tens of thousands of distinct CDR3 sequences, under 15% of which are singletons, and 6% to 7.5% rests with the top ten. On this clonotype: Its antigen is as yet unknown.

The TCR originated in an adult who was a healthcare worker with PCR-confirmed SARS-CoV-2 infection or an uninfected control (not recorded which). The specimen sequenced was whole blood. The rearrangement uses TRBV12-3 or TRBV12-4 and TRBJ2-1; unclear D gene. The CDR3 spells CASSLDLSSYNEQFF. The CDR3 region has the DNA TGTGCCAGCAGTTTAGATTTAAGCTCCTACAATGAGCAGTTCTTC.